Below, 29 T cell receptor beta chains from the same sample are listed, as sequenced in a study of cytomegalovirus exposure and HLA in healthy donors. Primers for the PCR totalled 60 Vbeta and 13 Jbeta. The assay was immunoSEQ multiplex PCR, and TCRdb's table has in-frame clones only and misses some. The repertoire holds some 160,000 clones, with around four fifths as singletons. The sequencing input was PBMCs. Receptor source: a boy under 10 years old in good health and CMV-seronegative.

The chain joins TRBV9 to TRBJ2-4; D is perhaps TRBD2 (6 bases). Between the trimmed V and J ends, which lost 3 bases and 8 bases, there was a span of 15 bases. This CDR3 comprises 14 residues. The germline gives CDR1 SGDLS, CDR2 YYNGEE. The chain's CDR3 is CASSALPIADIQYF. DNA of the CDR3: TGTGCCAGCAGCGCACTCCCAATAGCGGACATTCAGTACTTC.

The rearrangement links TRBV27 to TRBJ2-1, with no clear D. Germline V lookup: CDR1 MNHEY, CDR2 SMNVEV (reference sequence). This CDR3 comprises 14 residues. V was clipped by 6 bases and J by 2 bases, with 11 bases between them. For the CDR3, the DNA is TGTGCCAGCAGCCAGAGCAGGCCCTACAATGAGCAGTTCTTC. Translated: CASSQSRPYNEQFF.

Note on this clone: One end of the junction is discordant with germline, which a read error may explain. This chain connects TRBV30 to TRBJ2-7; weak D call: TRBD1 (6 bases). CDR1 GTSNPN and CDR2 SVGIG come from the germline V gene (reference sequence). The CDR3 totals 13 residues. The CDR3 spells CAWSVIQGYGQYF. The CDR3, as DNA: TGTGCCTGGAGTGTAATACAGGGTTACGGGCAGTACTTC.

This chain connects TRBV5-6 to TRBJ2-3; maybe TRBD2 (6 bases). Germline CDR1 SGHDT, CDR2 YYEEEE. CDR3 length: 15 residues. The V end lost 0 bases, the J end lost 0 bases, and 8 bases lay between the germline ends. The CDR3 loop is CASSLVGGSTDTQYF. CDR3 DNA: TGTGCCAGCAGCTTGGTGGGGGGTAGCACAGATACGCAGTATTTT.

The CDR3 spells CASSLAGTGASHEQYF. The CDR3 DNA reads as TGTGCCAGCAGCTTGGCTGGGACAGGGGCTTCCCACGAGCAGTACTTC. The chain links TRBV5-4 to TRBJ2-7; 10 nucleotides match TRBD1. CDR1 and CDR2 from the germline V gene are SGHNT and YYREEE (reference sequence). V was pared by 0 bases and J by 5 bases, with 8 bases of the junction left unmatched. This CDR3 contains 16 residues.

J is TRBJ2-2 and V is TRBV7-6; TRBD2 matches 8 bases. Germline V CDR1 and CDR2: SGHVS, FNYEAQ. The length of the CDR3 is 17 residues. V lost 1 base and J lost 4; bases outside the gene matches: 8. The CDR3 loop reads CASSLERCGRCTGELFF. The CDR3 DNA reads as TGTGCCAGCAGCTTAGAGCGTTGCGGGAGGTGCACCGGGGAGCTGTTTTTT.

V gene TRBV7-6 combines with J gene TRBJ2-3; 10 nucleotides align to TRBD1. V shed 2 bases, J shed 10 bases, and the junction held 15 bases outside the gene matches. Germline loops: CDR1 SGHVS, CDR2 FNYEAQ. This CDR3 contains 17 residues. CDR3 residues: CASSLWVVRGQGVAQYF. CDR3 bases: TGTGCCAGCAGCTTATGGGTCGTGCGAGGACAGGGGGTAGCGCAGTATTTT.

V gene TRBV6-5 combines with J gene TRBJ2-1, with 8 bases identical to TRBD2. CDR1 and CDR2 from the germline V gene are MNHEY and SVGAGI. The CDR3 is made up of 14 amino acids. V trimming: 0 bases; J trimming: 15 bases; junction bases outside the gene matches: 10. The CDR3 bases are TGTGCCAGCAGTTACTCGGCTAGCGGGCCGGTGGGGTTCTTC. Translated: CASSYSASGPVGFF.

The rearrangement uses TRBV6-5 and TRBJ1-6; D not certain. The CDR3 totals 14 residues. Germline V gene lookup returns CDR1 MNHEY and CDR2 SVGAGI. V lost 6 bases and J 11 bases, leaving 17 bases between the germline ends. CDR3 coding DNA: TGTGCCAGCAGGGCGTCGACTCATAACACACCCCTCCACTTT. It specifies CASRASTHNTPLHF.

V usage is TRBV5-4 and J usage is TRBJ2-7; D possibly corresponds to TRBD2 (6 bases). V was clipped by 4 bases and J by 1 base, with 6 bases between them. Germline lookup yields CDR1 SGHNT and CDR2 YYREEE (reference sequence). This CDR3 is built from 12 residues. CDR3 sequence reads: CASSSGSYEQYF. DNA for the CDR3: TGTGCCAGCAGCAGCGGGTCCTACGAGCAGTACTTC.

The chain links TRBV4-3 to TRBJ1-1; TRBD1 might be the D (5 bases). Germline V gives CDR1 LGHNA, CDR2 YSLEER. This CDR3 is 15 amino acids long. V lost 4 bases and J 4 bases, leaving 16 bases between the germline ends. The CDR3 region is CASSRAGSPGTEAFF. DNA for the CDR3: TGCGCCAGCAGCCGAGCAGGGTCCCCGGGCACTGAAGCTTTCTTT.

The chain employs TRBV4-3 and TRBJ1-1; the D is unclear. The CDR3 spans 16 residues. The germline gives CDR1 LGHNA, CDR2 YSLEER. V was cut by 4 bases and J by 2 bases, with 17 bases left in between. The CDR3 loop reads CASSPTKTHRNTEAFF. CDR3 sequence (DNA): TGCGCCAGCAGCCCTACGAAAACCCACCGAAACACTGAAGCTTTCTTT.

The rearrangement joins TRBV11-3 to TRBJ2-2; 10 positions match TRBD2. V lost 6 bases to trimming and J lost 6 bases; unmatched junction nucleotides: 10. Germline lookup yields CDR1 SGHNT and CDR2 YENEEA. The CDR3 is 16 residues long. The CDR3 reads CASRPGAGTSAGELFF. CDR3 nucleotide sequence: TGTGCCAGCAGACCCGGGGCCGGGACTAGCGCCGGGGAGCTGTTTTTT. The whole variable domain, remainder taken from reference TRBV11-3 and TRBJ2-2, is EAGVVQSPRYKIIEKKQPVAFWCNPISGHNTLYWYLQNLGQGPELLIRYENEEAVDDSQLPKDRFSAERLKGVDSTLKIQPAELGDSAVYLCASRPGAGTSAGELFFGEGSRLTVL.

CDR3 in amino acids: CASSGRDNSPLHF. CDR3 DNA: TGTGCCAGCAGCGGTAGAGATAATTCACCCCTCCACTTT. This chain joins TRBV6-5 and TRBJ1-6; D unresolved. The V end was cut by 6 bases, the J end by 5 bases, with 8 bases between. Per the germline V gene, CDR1 is MNHEY and CDR2 is SVGAGI. The CDR3 consists of 13 residues.

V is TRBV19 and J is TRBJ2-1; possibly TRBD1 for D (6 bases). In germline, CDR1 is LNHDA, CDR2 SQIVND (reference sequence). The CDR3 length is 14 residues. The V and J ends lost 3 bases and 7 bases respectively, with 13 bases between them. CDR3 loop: CASSIFGQGNEQFF. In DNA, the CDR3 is TGTGCCAGTAGTATTTTCGGGCAGGGGAATGAGCAGTTCTTC.

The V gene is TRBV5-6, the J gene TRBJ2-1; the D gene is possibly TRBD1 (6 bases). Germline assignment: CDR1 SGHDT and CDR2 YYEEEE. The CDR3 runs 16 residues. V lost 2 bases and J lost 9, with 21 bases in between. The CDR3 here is CASSFRRTVFYFEQFF. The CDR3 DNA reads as TGTGCCAGCAGCTTTCGGCGGACAGTATTTTACTTTGAGCAGTTCTTC.

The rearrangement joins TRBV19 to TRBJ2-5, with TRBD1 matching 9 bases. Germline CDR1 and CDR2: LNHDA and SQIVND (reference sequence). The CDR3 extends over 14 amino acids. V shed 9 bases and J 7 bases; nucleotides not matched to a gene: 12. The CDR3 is CASQPGTGLGTQYF. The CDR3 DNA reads TGTGCCAGCCAACCCGGGACAGGGCTCGGGACCCAGTACTTC. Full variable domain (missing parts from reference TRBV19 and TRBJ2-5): DGGITQSPKYLFRKEGQNVTLSCEQNLNHDAMYWYRQDPGQGLRLIYYSQIVNDFQKGDIAEGYSVSREKKESFPLTVTSAQKNPTAFYLCASQPGTGLGTQYFGPGTRLLVL.

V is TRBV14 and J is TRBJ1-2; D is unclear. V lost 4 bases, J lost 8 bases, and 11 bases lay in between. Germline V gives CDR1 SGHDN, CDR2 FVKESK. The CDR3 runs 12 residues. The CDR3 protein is CASSPRANGYTF. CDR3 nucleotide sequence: TGTGCCAGCAGCCCTCGAGCGAACGGCTACACCTTC.

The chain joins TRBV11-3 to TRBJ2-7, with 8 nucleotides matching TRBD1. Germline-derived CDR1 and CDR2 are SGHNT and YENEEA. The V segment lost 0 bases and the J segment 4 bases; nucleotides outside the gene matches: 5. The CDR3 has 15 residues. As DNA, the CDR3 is TGTGCCAGCAGCTTAGAACGGACAGGGACGTACGAGCAGTACTTC. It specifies CASSLERTGTYEQYF.

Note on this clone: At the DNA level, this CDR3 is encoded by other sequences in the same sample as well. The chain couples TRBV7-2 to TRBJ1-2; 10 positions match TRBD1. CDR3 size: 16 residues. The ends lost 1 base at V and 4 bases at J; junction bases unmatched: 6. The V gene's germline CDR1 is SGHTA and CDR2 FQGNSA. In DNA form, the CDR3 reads TGTGCCAGCAGCTTAGGAGGGACAGGGGCTATCTATGGCTACACCTTC. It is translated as CASSLGGTGAIYGYTF. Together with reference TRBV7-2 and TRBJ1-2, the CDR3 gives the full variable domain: GAGVSQSPSNKVTEKGKDVELRCDPISGHTALYWYRQSLGQGLEFLIYFQGNSAPDKSGLPSDRFSAERTGGSVSTLTIQRTQQEDSAVYLCASSLGGTGAIYGYTFGSGTRLTVV.

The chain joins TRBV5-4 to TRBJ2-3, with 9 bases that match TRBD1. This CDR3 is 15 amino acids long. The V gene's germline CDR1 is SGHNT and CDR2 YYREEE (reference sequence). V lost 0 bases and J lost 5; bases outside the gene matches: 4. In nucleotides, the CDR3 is TGTGCCAGCAGCTTGGGGGACAGGGCAGGAGATACGCAGTATTTT. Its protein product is CASSLGDRAGDTQYF.

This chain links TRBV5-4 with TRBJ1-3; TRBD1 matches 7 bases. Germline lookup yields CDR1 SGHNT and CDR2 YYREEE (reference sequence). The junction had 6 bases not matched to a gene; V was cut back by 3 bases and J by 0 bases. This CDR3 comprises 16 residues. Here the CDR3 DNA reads TGTGCCAGCAGCTGGGACAGTCCCGTCTCTGGAAACACCATATATTTT. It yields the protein CASSWDSPVSGNTIYF.

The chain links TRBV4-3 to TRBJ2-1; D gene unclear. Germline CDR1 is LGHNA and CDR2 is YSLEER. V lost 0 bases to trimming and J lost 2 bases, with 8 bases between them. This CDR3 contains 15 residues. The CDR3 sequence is CASSQDHNTYNEQFF. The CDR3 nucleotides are TGCGCCAGCAGCCAAGATCATAACACCTACAATGAGCAGTTCTTC.

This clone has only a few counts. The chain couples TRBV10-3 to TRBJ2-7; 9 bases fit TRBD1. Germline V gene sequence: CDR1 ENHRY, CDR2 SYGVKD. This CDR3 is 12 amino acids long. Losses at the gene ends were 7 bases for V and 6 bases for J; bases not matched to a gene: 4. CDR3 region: CAITSTGGEQYF. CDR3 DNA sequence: TGTGCCATCACCTCGACAGGGGGCGAGCAGTACTTC.

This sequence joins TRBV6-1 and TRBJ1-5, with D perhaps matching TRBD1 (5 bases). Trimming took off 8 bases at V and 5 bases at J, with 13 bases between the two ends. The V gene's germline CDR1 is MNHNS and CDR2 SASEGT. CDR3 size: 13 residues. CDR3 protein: CASGLTGDQPQHF. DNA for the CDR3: TGTGCCAGCGGTCTCACAGGAGATCAGCCCCAGCATTTT.

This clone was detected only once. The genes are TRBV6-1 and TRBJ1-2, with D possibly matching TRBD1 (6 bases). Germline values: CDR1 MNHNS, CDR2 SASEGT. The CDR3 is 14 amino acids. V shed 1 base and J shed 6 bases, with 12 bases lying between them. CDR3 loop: CASSEVGGLHGYTF. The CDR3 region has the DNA TGTGCCAGCAGTGAAGTCGGGGGGCTCCATGGCTACACCTTC.

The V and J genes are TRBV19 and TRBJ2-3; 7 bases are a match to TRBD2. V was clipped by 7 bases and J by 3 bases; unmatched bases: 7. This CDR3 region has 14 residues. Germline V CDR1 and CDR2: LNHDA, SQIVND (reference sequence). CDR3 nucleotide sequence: TGTGCCAGTACATTGAGCGGGACTACAGATACGCAGTATTTT. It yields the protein CASTLSGTTDTQYF.

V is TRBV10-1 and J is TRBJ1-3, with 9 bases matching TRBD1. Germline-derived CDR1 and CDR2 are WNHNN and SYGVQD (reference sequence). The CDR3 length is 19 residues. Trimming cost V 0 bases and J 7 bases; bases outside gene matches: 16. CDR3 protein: CASSESQVSRGQGLNTIYF. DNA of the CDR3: TGCGCCAGCAGTGAGTCTCAAGTGTCTCGGGGACAGGGTTTGAACACCATATATTTT.

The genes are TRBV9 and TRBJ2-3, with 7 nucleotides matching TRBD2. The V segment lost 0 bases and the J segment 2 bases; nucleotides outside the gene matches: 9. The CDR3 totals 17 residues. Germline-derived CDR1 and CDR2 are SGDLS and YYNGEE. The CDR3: CASSVGRGTTYTDTQYF. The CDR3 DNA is TGTGCCAGCAGCGTAGGACGAGGGACTACATACACAGATACGCAGTATTTT.